This T cell receptor (beta chain) derives from a study of regulatory T cells in long-lasting Graves disease. About the study: Graves' patients diagnosed newly had used antithyroid drugs under 3 months.

Germline V CDR1 and CDR2: SGDLS, YYNGEE. The CDR3 length is 16 residues. V was pared by 2 bases and J by 7 bases, with 11 bases of the junction left unmatched. Findings of the study overall: Among the persistent patients, 2,741 public clonotypes were shared, more than the roughly 900 shared among new patients.

Arm-PCR of CDR3 regions with iRepertoire HTBI primers generated TCR beta libraries. MiXCR was run by TCRdb on the multiplex PCR reads, yielding one entry per CDR3 protein. This sample has approximately 400,000 distinct CDR3 sequences; 15% occur once, and the top ten carry 15% to 20%. The time point denotes: newly diagnosed GD, antithyroid drugs for less than 3 months. Generation of the TCR library employed RNA extracted from PBMCs. Concerning this clonotype itself: Its antigen is not known.

These data are also associated with another study on T cells in Graves' hyperthyroidism and ophthalmopathy.

The receptor was isolated from a woman aged 25 to 45 with Graves disease. Sequencing used peripheral blood mononuclear cells (PBMCs), obtained at new diagnosis, from a patient treated with antithyroid drugs. The V gene is TRBV9, the J gene TRBJ2-1; 8 bases line up with TRBD2. The CDR3 here is CASSVLRAGEWNEQFF. The CDR3 DNA follows: TGTGCCAGCAGCGTCCTTCGAGCGGGAGAATGGAATGAGCAGTTCTTC.